This T cell receptor beta chain emerged from a study of shared clonotypes between healthy human individuals. Study results and limitations: Against clonotypes common to all four donors, non-shared ones had lower generation probabilities. An anticipated effect of sequencing depth on clonotype sharing among donors was recognized.

For sorted subsets, about 0.2 ug DNA per replicate equaled around 30,000 T cell genomes. Clones were read by immunoSEQ multiplex PCR, and TCRdb kept only the in-frame ones, dropping some. In the table there are 2.3 million or so clones, approximately 93% of which are singletons. Comment on this clone: What it binds is unknown.

CD45RA-negative memory and CD45RA+ naive subsets were split from the CD4+ cells. The sequencing input was naive CD4+ T cells from PBMCs. Subset noted: CD45RA+ positively selected. This clonotype was sampled from a man between 18 and 29 years old in good health. Some clones in this sample may be carry-over from other donors' samples.

CDR3 region: CSGATGTGYHEQYF. The CDR3 DNA is TGCAGCGGAGCCACCGGGACAGGGTACCACGAGCAGTACTTC. The gene calls are TRBV29-1 and TRBJ2-7, with TRBD1 matching 9 bases. The J segment lost 5 bases and the V segment lost 7 bases, leaving 12 bases of the junction unmatched. Per the germline V gene, CDR1 is SQVTM and CDR2 is ANQGSEA. The CDR3 length is 14 residues.